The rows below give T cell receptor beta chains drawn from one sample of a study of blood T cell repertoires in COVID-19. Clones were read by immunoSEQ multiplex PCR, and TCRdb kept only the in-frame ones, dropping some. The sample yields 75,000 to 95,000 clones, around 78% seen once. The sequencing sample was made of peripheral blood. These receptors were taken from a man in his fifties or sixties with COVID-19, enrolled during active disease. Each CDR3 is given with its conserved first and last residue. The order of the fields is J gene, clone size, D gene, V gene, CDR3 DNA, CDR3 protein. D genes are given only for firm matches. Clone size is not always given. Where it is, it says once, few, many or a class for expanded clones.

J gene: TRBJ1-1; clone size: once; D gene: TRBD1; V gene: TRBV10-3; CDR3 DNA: TGTGCCATCAGTGAATCGGGACAGAGGAACACTGAAGCTTTCTTT; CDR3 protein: CAISESGQRNTEAFF
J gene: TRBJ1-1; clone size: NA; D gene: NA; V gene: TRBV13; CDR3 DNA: TGTGCCAGCAGCTTAGTGGGCAGGGCGAACACTGAAGCTTTCTTT; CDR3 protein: CASSLVGRANTEAFF
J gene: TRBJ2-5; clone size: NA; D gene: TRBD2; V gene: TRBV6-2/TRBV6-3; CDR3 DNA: TGTGCCAGCAGCGAAACTAGCGGGAGCGGGAAGACCCAGTACTTC; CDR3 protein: CASSETSGSGKTQYF
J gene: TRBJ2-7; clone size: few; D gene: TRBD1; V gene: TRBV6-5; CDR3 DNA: TGTGCCAGCAGTTCCGGGACAGGGGGCTCCGAGCAGTACTTC; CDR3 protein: CASSSGTGGSEQYF
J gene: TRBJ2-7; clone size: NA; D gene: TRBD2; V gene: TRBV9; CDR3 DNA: TGTGCCAGCAGCTTAGGACTAGCGGGAGGGAACTACGAGCAGTACTTC; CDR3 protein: CASSLGLAGGNYEQYF
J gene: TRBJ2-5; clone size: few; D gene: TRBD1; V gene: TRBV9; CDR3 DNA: TGTGCCAGCAGCGTAGATTCGGGCAGGGGGTCGGAGACCCAGTACTTC; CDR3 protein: CASSVDSGRGSETQYF
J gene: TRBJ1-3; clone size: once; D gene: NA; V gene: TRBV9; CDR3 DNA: TGTGCCAGCAGCGTATCCCAGGGTAACATCCGAAACACCATATATTTT; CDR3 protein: CASSVSQGNIRNTIYF
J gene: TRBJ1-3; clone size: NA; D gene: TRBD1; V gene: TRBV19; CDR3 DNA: TGTGCCAGTAGTTCAAGGGGGCAGGGCCTGAGGAACACCATATATTTT; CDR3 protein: CASSSRGQGLRNTIYF
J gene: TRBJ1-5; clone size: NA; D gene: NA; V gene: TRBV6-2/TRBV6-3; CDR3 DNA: TGTGCCAGCAGTTTCGGGATACGCAATCAGCCCCAGCATTTT; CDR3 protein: CASSFGIRNQPQHF
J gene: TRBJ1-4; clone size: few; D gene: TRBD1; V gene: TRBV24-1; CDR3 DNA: TGTGCCACCAATCTCTTGCAGGGGGATCCTGGAGCAACTAATGAAAAACTGTTTTTT; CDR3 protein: CATNLLQGDPGATNEKLFF
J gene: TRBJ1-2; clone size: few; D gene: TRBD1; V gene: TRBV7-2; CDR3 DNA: TGTGCCAGCAGCCTAGGACAGGGCTATGGCTACACCTTC; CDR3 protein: CASSLGQGYGYTF
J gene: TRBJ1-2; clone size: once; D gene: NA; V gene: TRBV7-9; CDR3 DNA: TGTGCCAGCAGTTTCGAGGGGGGAGGGATCTATGGCTACACCTTC; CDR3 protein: CASSFEGGGIYGYTF
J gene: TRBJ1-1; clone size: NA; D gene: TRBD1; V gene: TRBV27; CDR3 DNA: TGTGCCAGCAGTAAAAGTTTATTGGGACAGGGGAACACTGAAGCTTTCTTT; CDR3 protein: CASSKSLLGQGNTEAFF
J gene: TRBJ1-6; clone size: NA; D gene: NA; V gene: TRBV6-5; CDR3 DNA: TGTGCCAGCAGTTCCAGATTTAATTCACCCCTCCACTTT; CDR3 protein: CASSSRFNSPLHF
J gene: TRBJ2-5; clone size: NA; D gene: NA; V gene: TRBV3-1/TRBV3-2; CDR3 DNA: TGTGCCAGCAGCCCCCGGGAAGAGACCCAGTACTTC; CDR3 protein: CASSPREETQYF
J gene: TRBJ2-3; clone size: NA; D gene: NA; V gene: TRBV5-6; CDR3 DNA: TGTGCCAGCAGCCTTATTACAGATACGCAGTATTTT; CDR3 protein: CASSLITDTQYF
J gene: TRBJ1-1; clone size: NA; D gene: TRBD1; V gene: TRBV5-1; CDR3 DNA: TGCGCCAGCAGCTTGAGAGGGGGCAATACTGAAGCTTTCTTT; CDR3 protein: CASSLRGGNTEAFF
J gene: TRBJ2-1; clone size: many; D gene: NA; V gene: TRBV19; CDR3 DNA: TGTGCCAGTAGTATTATCGCGGACAATGAGCAGTTCTTC; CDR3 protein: CASSIIADNEQFF
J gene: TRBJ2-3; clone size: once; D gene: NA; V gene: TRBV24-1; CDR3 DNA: TGTGCCACCAGTGGAGGGACAGATACGCAGTATTTT; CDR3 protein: CATSGGTDTQYF
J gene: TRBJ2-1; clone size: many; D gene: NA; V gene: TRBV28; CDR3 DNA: TGTGCCAGCAGTTTGGACAGCAATGAGCAGTTCTTC; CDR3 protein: CASSLDSNEQFF
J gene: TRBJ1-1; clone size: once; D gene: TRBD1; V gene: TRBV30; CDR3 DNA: TGTGCCTGGAGTGTAGGAGGGCAGGGGGCCCGCGGAGCTTTCTTT; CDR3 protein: CAWSVGGQGARGAFF
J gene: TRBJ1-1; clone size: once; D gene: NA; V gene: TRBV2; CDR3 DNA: TGTGCCAGCAGTGAGGCTGAGGTTATCACTGAAGCTTTCTTT; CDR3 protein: CASSEAEVITEAFF
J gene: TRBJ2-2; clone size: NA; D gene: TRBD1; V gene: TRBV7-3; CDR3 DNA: TGTGCCAGCAGCTCCCAACGACAGGGCACCGGGGAGCTGTTTTTT; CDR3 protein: CASSSQRQGTGELFF
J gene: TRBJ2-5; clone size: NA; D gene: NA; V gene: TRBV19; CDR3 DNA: TGTGCCAGTAGTATAGTTGGCAGCCAAGAGACCCAGTACTTC; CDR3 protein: CASSIVGSQETQYF
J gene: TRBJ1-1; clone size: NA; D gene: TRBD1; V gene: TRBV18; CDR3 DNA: TGTGCCAGCTCTACACAGGGGGGGGACACTGAAGCTTTCTTT; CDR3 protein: CASSTQGGDTEAFF
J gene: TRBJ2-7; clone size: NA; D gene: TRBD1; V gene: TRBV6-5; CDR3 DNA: TGTGCCAGCAGTTATACACCCGGGACAGGATACTACGAGCAGTACTTC; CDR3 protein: CASSYTPGTGYYEQYF
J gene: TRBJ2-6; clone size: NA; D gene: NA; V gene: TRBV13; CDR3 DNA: TGTGCCAGCAAGAGGCGGGGCTCTGGGGCCAACGTCCTGACTTTC; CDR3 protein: CASKRRGSGANVLTF
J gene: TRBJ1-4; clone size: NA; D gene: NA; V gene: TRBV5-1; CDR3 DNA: TGCGCCAGCAGCTTGGGACCCTCGGGGAATGAAAAACTGTTTTTT; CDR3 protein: CASSLGPSGNEKLFF
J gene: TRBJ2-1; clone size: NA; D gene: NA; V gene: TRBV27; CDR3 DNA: TGTGCCAGCAGTTTAGACAGATCCTACAATGAGCAGTTCTTC; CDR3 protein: CASSLDRSYNEQFF
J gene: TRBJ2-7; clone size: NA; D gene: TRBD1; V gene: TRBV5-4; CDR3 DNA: TGTGCCAGCAGCTTCCCGACAGGGGACTACGAGCAGTACTTC; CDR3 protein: CASSFPTGDYEQYF
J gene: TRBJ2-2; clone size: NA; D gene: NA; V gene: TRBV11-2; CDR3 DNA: TGTGCCAGCACTACAGTAACAAACACCGGGGAGCTGTTTTTT; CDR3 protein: CASTTVTNTGELFF
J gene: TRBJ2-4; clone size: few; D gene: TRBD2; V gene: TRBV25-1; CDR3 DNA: TGTGCCAGCAGGGCTAGCGGTAAAAACATTCAGTACTTC; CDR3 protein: CASRASGKNIQYF
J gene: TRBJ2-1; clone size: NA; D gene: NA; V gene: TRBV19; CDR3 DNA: TGTGCCAGTAGTACGGCGGAGATTTACAATGAGCAGTTCTTC; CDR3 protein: CASSTAEIYNEQFF
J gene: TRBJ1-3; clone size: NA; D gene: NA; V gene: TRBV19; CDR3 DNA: TGTGCCAGTAGTCACCGCAGCTCTGGAAACACCATATATTTT; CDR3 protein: CASSHRSSGNTIYF
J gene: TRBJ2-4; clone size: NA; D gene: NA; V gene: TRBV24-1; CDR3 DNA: TGTGCCACCAGTGATTTCCCAAGTACATTGAGTACAGGCTGGACAAACATTCAGTACTTC; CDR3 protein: CATSDFPSTLSTGWTNIQYF
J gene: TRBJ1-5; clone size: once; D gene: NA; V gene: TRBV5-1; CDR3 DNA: TGCGCCAGCAGCTTGGTCCCTGATCAGCCCCAGCATTTT; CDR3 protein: CASSLVPDQPQHF
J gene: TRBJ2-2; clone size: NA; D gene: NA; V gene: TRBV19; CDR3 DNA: TGTGCCAGTAGTATAGATTTCCCCCCTAAAACAGGGGGGGCCGGGGAGCTGTTTTTT; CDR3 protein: CASSIDFPPKTGGAGELFF
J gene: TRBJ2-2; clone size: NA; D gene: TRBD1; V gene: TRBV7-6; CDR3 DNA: TGTGCCAGCAGCCCTGGACAGGGGGTCACCGGGGAGCTGTTTTTT; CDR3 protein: CASSPGQGVTGELFF
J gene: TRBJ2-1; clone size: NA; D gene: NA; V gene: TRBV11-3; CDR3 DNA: TGTGCCAGCAGCCCCTCGAGCACTAGTTACAATGAGCAGTTCTTC; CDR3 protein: CASSPSSTSYNEQFF
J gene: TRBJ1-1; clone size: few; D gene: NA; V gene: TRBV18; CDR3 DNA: TGTGCCAGCTCACCACCGACAGGCATGAACACTGAAGCTTTCTTT; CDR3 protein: CASSPPTGMNTEAFF
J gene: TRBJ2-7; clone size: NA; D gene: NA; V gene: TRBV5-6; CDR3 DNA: TGTGCCAGCAGCCCCGGACAGACCACACGGAGATACGAGCAGTACTTC; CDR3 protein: CASSPGQTTRRYEQYF
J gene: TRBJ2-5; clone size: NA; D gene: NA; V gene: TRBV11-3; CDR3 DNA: TGTGCCAGCAACATGGACAGTACAAGGGCCCAGTACTTC; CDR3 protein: CASNMDSTRAQYF